This TCR beta chain emerged from a study of regulatory T cells in long-lasting Graves disease. Study-wide findings and caveats: Patients with persistent disease showed a bias toward TRBV28, TRBJ1-2 and TRBJ2-5. Persistent patients shared more public clonotypes (approximately 2,700) than newly diagnosed patients (approximately 1,000). Persistent cases of Graves' showed reduced TCR diversity relative to newly diagnosed patients.

Construction of the TCR beta libraries employed iRepertoire HTBI primers in conjunction with Arm-PCR of CDR3 regions. TCRdb passed the multiplex PCR reads through MiXCR, listing each CDR3 protein once. Of over 200,000 distinct CDR3 sequences listed, 15% to 20% are singletons. Time point described: newly diagnosed GD, antithyroid drugs for less than 3 months. Scientists built the TCR library using RNA that was extracted from PBMCs. This clonotype was counted many times. Its specificity is unknown. V lost 0 bases and J 2 bases, leaving 11 bases between the germline ends. Germline CDR1 reads SGHNT; CDR2 reads YENEEA. The CDR3 totals 15 residues.

The specimen comprised peripheral blood mononuclear cells (PBMCs), sampled at new diagnosis, from a patient treated with antithyroid drugs. This receptor was identified in a female donor with Graves disease. The chain couples TRBV11-3 to TRBJ2-7; the D is unclear. The CDR3 is CASSLDVAGTYEQYF. The CDR3 DNA follows: TGTGCCAGCAGCTTAGACGTGGCTGGAACCTACGAGCAGTACTTC.